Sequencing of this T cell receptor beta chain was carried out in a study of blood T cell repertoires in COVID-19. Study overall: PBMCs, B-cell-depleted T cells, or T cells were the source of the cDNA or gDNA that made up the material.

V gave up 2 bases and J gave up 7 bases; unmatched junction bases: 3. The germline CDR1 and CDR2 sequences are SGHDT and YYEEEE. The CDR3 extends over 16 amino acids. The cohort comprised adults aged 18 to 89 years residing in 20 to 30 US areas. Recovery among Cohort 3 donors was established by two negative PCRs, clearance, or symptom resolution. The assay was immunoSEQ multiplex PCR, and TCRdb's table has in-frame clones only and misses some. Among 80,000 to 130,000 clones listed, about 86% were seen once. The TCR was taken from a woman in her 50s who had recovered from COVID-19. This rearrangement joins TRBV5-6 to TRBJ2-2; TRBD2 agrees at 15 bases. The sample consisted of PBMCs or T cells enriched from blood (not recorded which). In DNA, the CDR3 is TGTGCCAGCAGCTTAGGACTAGCGGGAGGGATCGGGGAGCTGTTTTTT. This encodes CASSLGLAGGIGELFF.